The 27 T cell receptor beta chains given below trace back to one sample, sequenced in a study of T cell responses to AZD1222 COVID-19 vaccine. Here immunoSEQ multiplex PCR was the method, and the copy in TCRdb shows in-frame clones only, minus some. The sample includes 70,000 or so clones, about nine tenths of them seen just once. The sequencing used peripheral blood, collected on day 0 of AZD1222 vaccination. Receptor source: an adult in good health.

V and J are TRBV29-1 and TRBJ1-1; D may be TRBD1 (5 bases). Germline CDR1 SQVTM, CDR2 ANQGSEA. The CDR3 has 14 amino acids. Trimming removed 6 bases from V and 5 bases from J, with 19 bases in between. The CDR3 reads CSVVNPGRRTEAFF. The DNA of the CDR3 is TGCAGCGTCGTTAACCCAGGGAGGAGGACTGAAGCTTTCTTT.

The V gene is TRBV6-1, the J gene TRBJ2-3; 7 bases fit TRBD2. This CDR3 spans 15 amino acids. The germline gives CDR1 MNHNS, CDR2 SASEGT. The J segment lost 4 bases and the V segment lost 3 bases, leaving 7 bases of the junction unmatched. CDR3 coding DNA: TGTGCCAGCAGTGACCGCTGGACTAGAGCAGATACGCAGTATTTT. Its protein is CASSDRWTRADTQYF.

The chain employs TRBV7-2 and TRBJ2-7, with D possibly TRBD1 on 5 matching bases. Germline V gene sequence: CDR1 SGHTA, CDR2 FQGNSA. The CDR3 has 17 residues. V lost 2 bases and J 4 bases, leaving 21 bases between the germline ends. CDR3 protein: CASSLTPDRLGLYEQYF. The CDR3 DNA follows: TGTGCCAGCAGCTTAACCCCCGACAGACTCGGTTTATACGAGCAGTACTTC.

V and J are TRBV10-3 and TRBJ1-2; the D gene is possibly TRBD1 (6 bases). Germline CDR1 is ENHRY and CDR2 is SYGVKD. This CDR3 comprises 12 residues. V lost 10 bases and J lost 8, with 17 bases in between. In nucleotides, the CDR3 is TGTGCCACACAAGTGGGGGGGCACGGCTACACCTTC. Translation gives CATQVGGHGYTF.

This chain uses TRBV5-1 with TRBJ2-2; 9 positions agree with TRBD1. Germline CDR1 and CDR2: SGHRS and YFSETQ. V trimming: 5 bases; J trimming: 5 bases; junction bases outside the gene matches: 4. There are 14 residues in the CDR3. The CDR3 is CASRQGAETGELFF. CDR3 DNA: TGCGCCAGCAGACAGGGGGCAGAGACCGGGGAGCTGTTTTTT.

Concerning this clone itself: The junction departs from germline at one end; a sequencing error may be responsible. For the CDR3, the DNA is TGTGCTAGCAGCTTAGCGGGTATCGGCACAGATACGCAGTATTTT. Residues: CASSLAGIGTDTQYF. The chain employs TRBV7-7 and TRBJ2-3; 7 positions match TRBD2. The length of the CDR3 is 15 residues. Germline V CDR1 and CDR2: SSHAT, FNYEAQ (reference sequence). The full variable domain, in which reference TRBV7-7 and TRBJ2-3 provide the parts outside the CDR3, is GAGVSQSPRYKVTKRGQDVTLRCDPISSHATLYWYQQALGQGPEFLTYFNYEAQPDKSGLPSDRFSAERPEGSISTLTIQRTEQRDSAMYRCASSLAGIGTDTQYFGPGTRLTVL.

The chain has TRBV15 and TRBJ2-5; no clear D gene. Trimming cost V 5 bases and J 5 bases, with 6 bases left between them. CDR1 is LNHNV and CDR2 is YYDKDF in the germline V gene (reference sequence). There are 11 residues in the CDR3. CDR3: CATSSKETQYF. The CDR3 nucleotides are TGTGCCACCAGCTCAAAGGAGACCCAGTACTTC.

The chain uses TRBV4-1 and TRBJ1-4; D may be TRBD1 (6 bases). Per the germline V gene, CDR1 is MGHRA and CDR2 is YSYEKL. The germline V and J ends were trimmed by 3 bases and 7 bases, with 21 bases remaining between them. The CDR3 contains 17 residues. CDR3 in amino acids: CASSHTVARTAGEKLFF. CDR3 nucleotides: TGCGCCAGCAGCCACACAGTGGCTAGGACAGCCGGTGAAAAACTGTTTTTT.

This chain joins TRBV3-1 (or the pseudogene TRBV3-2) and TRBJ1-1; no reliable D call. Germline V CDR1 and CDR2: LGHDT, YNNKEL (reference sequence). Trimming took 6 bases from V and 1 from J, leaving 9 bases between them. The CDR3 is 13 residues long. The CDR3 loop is CASRDESNTEAFF. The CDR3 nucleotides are TGTGCCAGCAGAGACGAGTCGAACACTGAAGCTTTCTTT.

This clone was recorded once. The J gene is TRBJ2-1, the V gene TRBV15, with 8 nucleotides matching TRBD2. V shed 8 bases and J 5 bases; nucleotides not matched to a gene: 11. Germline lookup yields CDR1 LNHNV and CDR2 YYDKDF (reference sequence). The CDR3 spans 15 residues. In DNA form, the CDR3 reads TGTGCCACCGAGAACCGCTTACTAGCGGACAATGAGCAGTTCTTC. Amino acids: CATENRLLADNEQFF.

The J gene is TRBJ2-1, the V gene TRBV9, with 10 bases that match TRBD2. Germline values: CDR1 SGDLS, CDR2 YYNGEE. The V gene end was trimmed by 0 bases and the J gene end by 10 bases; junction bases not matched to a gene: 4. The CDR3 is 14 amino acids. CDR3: CASSVAGTSVEQFF. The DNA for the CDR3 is TGTGCCAGCAGCGTAGCAGGGACTAGCGTAGAGCAGTTCTTC.

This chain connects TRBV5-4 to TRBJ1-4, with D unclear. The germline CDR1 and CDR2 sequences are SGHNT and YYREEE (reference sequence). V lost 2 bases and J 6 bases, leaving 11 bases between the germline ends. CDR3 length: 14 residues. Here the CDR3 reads CASSFILGDEKLFF. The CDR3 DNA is TGTGCCAGCAGCTTTATCCTTGGGGATGAAAAACTGTTTTTT.

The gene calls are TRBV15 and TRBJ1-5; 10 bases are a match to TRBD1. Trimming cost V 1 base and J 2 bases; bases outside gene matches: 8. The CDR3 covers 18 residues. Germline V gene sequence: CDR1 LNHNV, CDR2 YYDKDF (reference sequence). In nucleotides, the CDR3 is TGTGCCACCAGCAGAGGCTCCGGGACAGGGGTTGGCAATCAGCCCCAGCATTTT. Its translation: CATSRGSGTGVGNQPQHF.

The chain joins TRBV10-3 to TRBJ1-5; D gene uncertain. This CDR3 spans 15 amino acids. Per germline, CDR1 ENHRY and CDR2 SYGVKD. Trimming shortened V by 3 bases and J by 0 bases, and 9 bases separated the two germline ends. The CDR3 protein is CAISDNKYSNQPQHF. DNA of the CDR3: TGTGCCATCAGTGATAATAAGTATAGCAATCAGCCCCAGCATTTT.

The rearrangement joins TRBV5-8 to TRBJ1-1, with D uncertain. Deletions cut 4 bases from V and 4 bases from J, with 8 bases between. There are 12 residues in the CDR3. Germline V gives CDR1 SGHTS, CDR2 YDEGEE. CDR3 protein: CASSRRSTEAFF. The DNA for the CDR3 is TGTGCCAGCAGCCGCCGGTCCACTGAAGCTTTCTTT.

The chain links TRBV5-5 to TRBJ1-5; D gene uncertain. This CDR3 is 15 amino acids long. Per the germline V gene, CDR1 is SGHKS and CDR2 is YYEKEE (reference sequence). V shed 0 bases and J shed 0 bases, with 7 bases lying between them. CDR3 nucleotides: TGTGCCAGCAGCTTGGTACCAGATAGCAATCAGCCCCAGCATTTT. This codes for CASSLVPDSNQPQHF.

DNA of the CDR3: TGTGCCAGCAGCTCAAGGGGGTATCAGCCCCAGCATTTT. Translating it yields CASSSRGYQPQHF. This rearrangement joins TRBV5-6 to TRBJ1-5; a possible D gene is TRBD1 (6 bases). The germline V gene has CDR1 SGHDT and CDR2 YYEEEE. The V gene lost 3 bases and the J gene lost 5 bases, with 9 bases spanning the gap. The CDR3 length is 13 residues.

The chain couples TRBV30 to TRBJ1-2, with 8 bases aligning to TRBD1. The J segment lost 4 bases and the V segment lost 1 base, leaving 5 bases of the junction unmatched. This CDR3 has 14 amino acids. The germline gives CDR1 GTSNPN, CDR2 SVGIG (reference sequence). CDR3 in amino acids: CAWSAYRGFYGYTF. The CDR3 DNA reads TGTGCCTGGAGTGCCTACAGGGGGTTCTATGGCTACACCTTC. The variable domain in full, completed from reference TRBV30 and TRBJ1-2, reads SQTIHQWPATLVQPVGSPLSLECTVEGTSNPNLYWYRQAAGRGLQLLFYSVGIGQISSEVPQNLSASRPQDRQFILSSKKLLLSDSGFYLCAWSAYRGFYGYTFGSGTRLTVV.

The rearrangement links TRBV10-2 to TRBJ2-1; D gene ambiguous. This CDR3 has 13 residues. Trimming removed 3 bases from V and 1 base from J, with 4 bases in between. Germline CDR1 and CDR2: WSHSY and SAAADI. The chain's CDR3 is CASSDRSYNEQFF. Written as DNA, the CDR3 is TGCGCCAGCAGTGACAGATCCTACAATGAGCAGTTCTTC.

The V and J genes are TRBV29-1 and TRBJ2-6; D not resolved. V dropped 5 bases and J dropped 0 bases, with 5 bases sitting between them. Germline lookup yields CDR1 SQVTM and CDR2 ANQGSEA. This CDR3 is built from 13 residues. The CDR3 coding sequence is TGCAGCGTTCACCCCTCTGGGGCCAACGTCCTGACTTTC. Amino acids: CSVHPSGANVLTF.

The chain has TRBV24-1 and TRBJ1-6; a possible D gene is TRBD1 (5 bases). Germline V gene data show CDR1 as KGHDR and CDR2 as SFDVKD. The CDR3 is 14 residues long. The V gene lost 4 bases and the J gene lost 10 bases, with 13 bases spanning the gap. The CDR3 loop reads CATSDRRVGSPLHF. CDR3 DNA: TGTGCCACCAGTGACCGCAGGGTCGGCTCACCCCTCCACTTT.

The CDR3 sequence is CASSSGQTYEQYF. As DNA, the CDR3 is TGTGCCAGCAGCTCGGGACAAACCTACGAGCAGTACTTC. V gene TRBV9 combines with J gene TRBJ2-7; D might be TRBD1 (6 bases). Trimming cost V 4 bases and J 2 bases, with 10 bases left between them. CDR3 length: 13 amino acids. From germline, CDR1 is SGDLS and CDR2 YYNGEE.

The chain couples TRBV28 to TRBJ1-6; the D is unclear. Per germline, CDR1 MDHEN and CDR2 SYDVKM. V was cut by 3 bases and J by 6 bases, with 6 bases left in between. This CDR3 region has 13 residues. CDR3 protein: CASSFEGNSPLHF. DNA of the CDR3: TGTGCCAGCAGTTTTGAGGGTAATTCACCCCTCCACTTT.

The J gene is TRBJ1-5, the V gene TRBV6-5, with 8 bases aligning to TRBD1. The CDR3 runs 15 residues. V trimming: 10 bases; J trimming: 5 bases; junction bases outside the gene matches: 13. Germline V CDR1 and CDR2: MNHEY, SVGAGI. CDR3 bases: TGTGCCACCTTGGACAGGGAAGGAAGGGATCAGCCCCAGCATTTT. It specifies CATLDREGRDQPQHF.

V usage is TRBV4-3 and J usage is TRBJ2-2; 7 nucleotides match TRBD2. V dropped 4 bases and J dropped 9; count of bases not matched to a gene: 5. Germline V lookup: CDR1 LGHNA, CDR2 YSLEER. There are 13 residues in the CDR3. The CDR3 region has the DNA TGCGCCAGCAGCCCCAAGCGGGGTAGGGAGCTGTTTTTT. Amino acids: CASSPKRGRELFF.

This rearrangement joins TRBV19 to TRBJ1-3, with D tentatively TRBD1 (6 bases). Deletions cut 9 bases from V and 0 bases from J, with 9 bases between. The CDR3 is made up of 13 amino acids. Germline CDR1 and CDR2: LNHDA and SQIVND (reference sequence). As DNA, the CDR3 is TGTGCCAGCCGGACAGCCTCTGGAAACACCATATATTTT. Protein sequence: CASRTASGNTIYF.

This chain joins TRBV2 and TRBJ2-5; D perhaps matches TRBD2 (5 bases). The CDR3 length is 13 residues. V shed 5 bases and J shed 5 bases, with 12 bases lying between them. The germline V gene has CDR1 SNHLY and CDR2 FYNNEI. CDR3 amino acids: CASSYGVGETQYF. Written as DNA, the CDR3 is TGTGCCAGCAGTTACGGGGTAGGGGAGACCCAGTACTTC.